The 26 T cell receptor beta chains given below trace back to one sample, sequenced in a study of T cell repertoires in cytomegalovirus infection. TCRdb redid the calling of the reads with MiXCR, one entry per CDR3 protein. The sample carries roughly 640,000 distinct CDR3 sequences, roughly 24% recorded once. Input material: CD8+ T cells from PBMCs. Receptors were obtained from a human donor in good health (CMV status not recorded). Some clones in this sample may be carry-over from other donors' samples.

The rearrangement joins TRBV6-2 or TRBV6-3 to TRBJ2-7; D may be TRBD2 (6 bases). Trimming shortened V by 4 bases and J by 7 bases, and 17 bases separated the two germline ends. The CDR3 sequence is 14 residues long. Germline V gene sequence: CDR1 MNHEY, CDR2 SVGEGT. The CDR3 region has the DNA TGTGCCAGCAGTTCGGACGGGGACTGGGGAGAGCAGTACGTC. Amino acids: CASSSDGDWGEQYV.

V is TRBV6-2 or TRBV6-3 and J is TRBJ2-7, with D perhaps matching TRBD1 or TRBD2 (5 bases each). This CDR3 region has 14 residues. V lost 7 bases, J lost 3 bases, and 16 bases lay in between. Germline-derived CDR1 and CDR2 are MNHEY and SVGEGT. The CDR3 region has the DNA TGTGCCAGCACCCGGGACGATAGAATCTACGAGCAGTACTTC. Amino acids: CASTRDDRIYEQYF.

This clonotype was counted ten times or more. The V gene is TRBV11-2, the J gene TRBJ2-3; a possible D gene is TRBD1 (6 bases). The V gene's germline CDR1 is SGHAT and CDR2 FQNNGV. The CDR3 has 17 residues. The V and J ends lost 1 base and 2 bases respectively, with 16 bases between them. CDR3 loop: CASSLGFQGTFTDTQYF. The DNA of the CDR3 is TGTGCCAGCAGCTTAGGATTCCAGGGGACCTTCACAGATACGCAGTATTTT.

Comment on this clonotype: The germline gene is not matched at one end of the junction; a read error may be the cause. The chain employs TRBV7-6 and TRBJ1-1; 7 nucleotides align to TRBD1. The CDR3 covers 16 residues. Germline CDR1 is SGHVS and CDR2 is FNYEAQ. CDR3 in DNA: TGTGTCAGCAGCCACCACCTGACAGGGCTGAACACTGAAGCTTTCTTT. It translates to CVSSHHLTGLNTEAFF. The full variable domain, in which reference TRBV7-6 and TRBJ1-1 provide the parts outside the CDR3, is GAGVSQSPRYKVTKRGQDVALRCDPISGHVSLYWYRQALGQGPEFLTYFNYEAQQDKSGLPNDRFSAERPEGSISTLTIQRTEQRDSAMYRCVSSHHLTGLNTEAFFGQGTRLTVV.

This clonotype was seen only a few times. V is TRBV7-6 and J is TRBJ2-6; D is unclear. The CDR3 contains 16 residues. Germline CDR1 and CDR2: SGHVS and FNYEAQ. V lost 2 bases, J lost 1 base, and 9 bases lay in between. The CDR3 coding sequence is TGTGCCAGCAGCTTAATAGCCGTTTCTGGGGCCAACGTCCTGACTTTC. As protein: CASSLIAVSGANVLTF.

This clonotype was picked up a small number of times. The rearrangement joins TRBV12-3 or TRBV12-4 to TRBJ1-1; no definite D call. This CDR3 contains 14 residues. Trimming removed 6 bases from V and 0 bases from J, with 11 bases in between. The CDR3 here is CASRGKDLNTEAFF. The CDR3 DNA follows: TGTGCCAGCAGAGGGAAGGACTTGAACACTGAAGCTTTCTTT.

This clonotype was observed at least ten times. The V and J genes are TRBV10-3 and TRBJ2-5; 7 positions match TRBD2. Unmatched junction bases numbered 10, after V lost 2 bases and J lost 4 bases. The CDR3 extends over 16 amino acids. From germline, CDR1 is ENHRY and CDR2 SYGVKD. The chain's CDR3 is CAISEEGTTTRETQYF. In DNA, the CDR3 is TGTGCCATCAGTGAGGAAGGGACTACCACAAGAGAGACCCAGTACTTC.

This rearrangement joins TRBV7-8 to TRBJ2-2, with 7 bases lining up with TRBD1. V was pared by 2 bases and J by 6 bases, with 6 bases of the junction left unmatched. The CDR3 has 15 amino acids. Germline V lookup: CDR1 SGHVS, CDR2 FQNEAQ. The CDR3, as DNA: TGTGCCAGCAGCTTATTAGGGGGCGCAGCCGGGGAGCTGTTTTTT. Protein: CASSLLGGAAGELFF.

This clonotype turned up a few times. The chain joins TRBV20-1 to TRBJ1-3; possibly TRBD1 for D (6 bases). The CDR3 length is 13 residues. The V gene's germline CDR1 is DFQATT and CDR2 SNEGSKA (reference sequence). V dropped 3 bases and J dropped 8 bases, with 14 bases sitting between them. The CDR3 here is CSARGRGQYTIYF. The CDR3 nucleotides are TGCAGTGCTAGGGGACGGGGGCAGTACACCATATATTTT.

This clonotype was found a few times. The chain links TRBV18 to TRBJ2-1; no clear D gene. CDR3 length: 12 amino acids. Germline CDR1 reads KGHSH; CDR2 reads LQKENI. Deletions cut 2 bases from V and 7 bases from J, with 6 bases between. CDR3 protein: CASSPARNEQFF. The CDR3 region has the DNA TGTGCCAGCTCACCAGCTAGGAATGAGCAGTTCTTC. Looking up the rest from reference TRBV18 and TRBJ2-1 gives the full variable domain: NAGVMQNPRHLVRRRGQEARLRCSPMKGHSHVYWYRQLPEEGLKFMVYLQKENIIDESGMPKERFSAEFPKEGPSILRIQQVVRGDSAAYFCASSPARNEQFFGPGTRLTVL.

The V gene is TRBV6-2 or TRBV6-3, the J gene TRBJ2-3, with 13 bases identical to TRBD2. Germline V gives CDR1 MNHEY, CDR2 SVGEGT. The CDR3 is 16 amino acids. Losses at the gene ends were 7 bases for V and 8 bases for J; bases not matched to a gene: 12. The CDR3 protein is CASTPGLAGIGGTQYF. The CDR3 nucleotides read TGTGCCAGCACCCCGGGACTAGCGGGGATCGGGGGTACGCAGTATTTT.

The table lists this clonotype with a few counts. The chain couples TRBV20-1 to TRBJ2-7; 9 bases align to TRBD2. This CDR3 contains 15 residues. Germline V CDR1 and CDR2: DFQATT, SNEGSKA (reference sequence). J was trimmed by 3 bases and V by 0 bases; bases with no gene match: 6. CDR3 nucleotides: TGCAGTGCTAGAGATCCTAGCGGGGAGCACTACGAGCAGTACGTC. Translating it yields CSARDPSGEHYEQYV.

V usage is TRBV2 and J usage is TRBJ1-3, with 7 bases aligning to TRBD1. V dropped 8 bases and J dropped 2; count of bases not matched to a gene: 15. CDR1 is SNHLY, CDR2 FYNNEI, per germline. The CDR3 has 17 amino acids. The CDR3 nucleotides read TGTGCCAGCTCCGACAGGGATGTCGTTTACGCTGGAAACACCATATATTTT. Translation: CASSDRDVVYAGNTIYF. Using reference TRBV2 and TRBJ1-3 for the parts outside the CDR3, the full variable domain is EPEVTQTPSHQVTQMGQEVILRCVPISNHLYFYWYRQILGQKVEFLVSFYNNEISEKSEIFDDQFSVERPDGSNFTLKIRSTKLEDSAMYFCASSDRDVVYAGNTIYFGEGSWLTVV.

This clonotype was detected a few times. The CDR3 nucleotides are TGTGCCAGCAGCTGGCCCACGCGGGAGCAGTACTTC. Translating it yields CASSWPTREQYF. The chain has TRBV5-5 and TRBJ2-7, with unresolved D. The V end was cut by 3 bases, the J end by 7 bases, with 11 bases between. This CDR3 contains 12 residues. CDR1 SGHKS and CDR2 YYEKEE come from the germline V gene (reference sequence).

V gene TRBV9 combines with J gene TRBJ2-2; perhaps TRBD2 as D (6 bases). This CDR3 is built from 14 residues. Germline CDR1 SGDLS, CDR2 YYNGEE. Deletions cut 4 bases from V and 5 bases from J, with 12 bases between. The CDR3 coding sequence is TGTGCCAGCAGCCCCAAGGGAGGAACCGGGGAGCTGTTTTTT. Its protein product is CASSPKGGTGELFF. Drawing the rest from reference TRBV9 and TRBJ2-2, the complete variable domain is DSGVTQTPKHLITATGQRVTLRCSPRSGDLSVYWYQQSLDQGLQFLIQYYNGEERAKGNILERFSAQQFPDLHSELNLSSLELGDSALYFCASSPKGGTGELFFGEGSRLTVL.

This clonotype was counted a few times. The chain couples TRBV25-1 to TRBJ2-1, with TRBD2 matching 11 bases. From germline, CDR1 is MGHDK and CDR2 SYGVNS. This CDR3 region has 17 residues. J lost 6 bases, V lost 4 bases, and 11 bases had no gene match. CDR3 bases: TGTGCCAGCAGTGCTAACCCCGGGACTAGCGGCCTCAATGAGCAGTTCTTC. The encoded protein is CASSANPGTSGLNEQFF. Complete variable domain (other parts from reference TRBV25-1 and TRBJ2-1): EADIYQTPRYLVIGTGKKITLECSQTMGHDKMYWYQQDPGMELHLIHYSYGVNSTEKGDLSSESTVSRIRTEHFPLTLESARPSHTSQYLCASSANPGTSGLNEQFFGPGTRLTVL.

This clonotype was counted only a few times. The chain uses TRBV6-2 or TRBV6-3 and TRBJ2-1, with 8 bases matching TRBD2. The V segment lost 2 bases and the J segment 6 bases; nucleotides outside the gene matches: 9. The germline V gene has CDR1 MNHEY and CDR2 SVGEGT. This CDR3 has 16 residues. CDR3 sequence reads: CASSYPLGLEGNEQFF. CDR3 coding DNA: TGTGCCAGCAGTTACCCCCTGGGACTAGAGGGCAATGAGCAGTTCTTC.

The chain's CDR3 is CASSTPGQPYEQYV. CDR3 nucleotide sequence: TGTGCCAGCAGCACACCAGGACAGCCGTACGAGCAGTACGTC. The rearrangement joins TRBV7-3 to TRBJ2-7, with D possibly matching TRBD1 (6 bases). Germline assignment: CDR1 SGHTA and CDR2 FQGTGA. This CDR3 spans 14 amino acids. V was shortened by 5 bases and J by 4 bases, with 15 bases between the two germline ends.

The count of this clonotype is one. A much larger clone lies a single base off, so this may be a read error. The J gene is TRBJ2-5, the V gene TRBV6-2 or TRBV6-3; D is undetermined. There are 13 residues in the CDR3. The germline gives CDR1 MNHEY, CDR2 SVGEGT. The V and J ends lost 10 bases and 0 bases respectively, with 12 bases between them. Here the CDR3 DNA reads TGTGCCATCCGCACTACACACCAAGAGACCCAGTACTTC. It encodes CAIRTTHQETQYF.

This sequence joins TRBV7-9 and TRBJ2-5; D might be TRBD1 (5 bases). Germline CDR1 is SEHNR and CDR2 is FQNEAQ (reference sequence). The CDR3 runs 14 residues. Trimming left V 4 bases short and J 2 bases short, with 11 bases between. The CDR3: CASSSARDQETQYF. In DNA form, the CDR3 reads TGTGCCAGCAGCTCTGCCAGGGATCAAGAGACCCAGTACTTC.

This clonotype came up a few times. The chain recombines TRBV6-2 or TRBV6-3 with TRBJ2-4, with D unclear. The CDR3 runs 17 residues. Trimming removed 2 bases at V and 0 bases at J, with 14 bases between. Germline assignment: CDR1 MNHEY and CDR2 SVGEGT. As DNA, the CDR3 is TGTGCCAGCAGTTACACCGGGCCCCGGGCAGCCAAAAACATTCAGTACTTC. Its translation: CASSYTGPRAAKNIQYF.

Concerning this clonotype: A much larger clone lies a single base off, so this may be a read error. The rearrangement joins TRBV7-9 to TRBJ2-2; D gene unclear. V lost 5 bases and J lost 6, with 7 bases in between. Germline CDR1 is SEHNR and CDR2 is FQNEAQ (reference sequence). This CDR3 region has 12 residues. The CDR3 DNA follows: TGTGCCAGCAGCCCAAATGCCGGGGAGCTGTTTTTT. Protein sequence: CASSPNAGELFF.

The chain couples TRBV6-5 to TRBJ1-5; D is perhaps TRBD1 (5 bases). This CDR3 region has 15 residues. V was pared by 2 bases and J by 2 bases, with 10 bases between. Germline V gene sequence: CDR1 MNHEY, CDR2 SVGAGI. The CDR3 DNA is TGTGCCAGCAGTTACGGGGGGGGGGGCAATCAGCCCCAGCATTTT. Translating gives CASSYGGGGNQPQHF.

V gene TRBV2 combines with J gene TRBJ2-7; the D gene is possibly TRBD2 (5 bases). The CDR3 runs 14 residues. Germline V CDR1 and CDR2: SNHLY, FYNNEI. The germline V and J ends were trimmed by 3 bases and 4 bases, with 13 bases remaining between them. CDR3 DNA sequence: TGTGCCAGCAGTGAGGCGGGCGCGAAGTACGAGCAGTACGTC. Amino acid sequence: CASSEAGAKYEQYV.

The rearrangement links TRBV20-1 to TRBJ1-1; D may be TRBD1 (6 bases). Germline CDR1 DFQATT, CDR2 SNEGSKA (reference sequence). The CDR3 runs to 13 residues. V was shortened by 5 bases and J by 4 bases, with 14 bases between the two germline ends. The CDR3 DNA follows: TGCAGTGCTTGGGGGGGGCTTGGCACTGAAGCTTTCTTT. It specifies CSAWGGLGTEAFF.

In this sample, this clonotype turned up many times. This rearrangement joins TRBV7-9 to TRBJ1-1, with 8 positions matching TRBD1. The CDR3 consists of 12 residues. Trimming cost V 5 bases and J 4 bases; bases outside gene matches: 0. Germline V CDR1 and CDR2: SEHNR, FQNEAQ (reference sequence). CDR3 nucleotides: TGTGCCAGCAGCGACAGGGGCACTGAAGCTTTCTTT. It specifies CASSDRGTEAFF.